This TCR beta chain emerged from a study of PD-L1 blockade in urothelial cancer. Overall study context: About 90% of the 29 patients were men with bladder-origin urothelial cancer. Blood was analyzed 3 weeks (second dose) and 6 weeks after treatment start.

Assay used: immunoSEQ multiplex PCR; TCRdb lists only in-frame clones, some missing. The table includes about 79,000 clones, approximately 86% detected once. Study-wide points: By 3 weeks, tumor-associated blood clones had expanded more in durable-benefit patients.

A note on this clone: What it binds is not known.

The CDR3 is 15 amino acids. V was shortened by 0 bases and J by 0 bases, with 9 bases between the two germline ends. CDR1 and CDR2 (germline): LNHNV, YYDKDF (reference sequence). Time point in this sample: pretreatment peripheral blood. The clonotype originates from a man in his 60s with urothelial cancer. This chain joins TRBV15 and TRBJ2-7, with D perhaps TRBD1 (6 bases). This specimen was PBMCs, taken around atezolizumab (anti-PD-L1) treatment. The CDR3 is CATSREKGGSYEQYF. The DNA of the CDR3 is TGTGCCACCAGCAGAGAGAAAGGGGGCTCCTACGAGCAGTACTTC. Looking up the rest from reference TRBV15 and TRBJ2-7 gives the full variable domain: DAMVIQNPRYQVTQFGKPVTLSCSQTLNHNVMYWYQQKSSQAPKLLFHYYDKDFNNEADTPDNFQSRRPNTSFCFLDIRSPGLGDTAMYLCATSREKGGSYEQYFGPGTRLTVT.